This TCR beta chain was found in a study of blood T cell repertoires in COVID-19. There are 14 residues in the CDR3. The V gene end was trimmed by 7 bases and the J gene end by 5 bases; junction bases not matched to a gene: 6. The germline V gene encodes CDR1 LNHDA and CDR2 SQIVND (reference sequence). Using immunoSEQ multiplex PCR, the repertoire was profiled, and TCRdb retains in-frame clones only, with some absent. The sample yields about 440,000 clones, about 85% seen once. This TCR was recovered from a woman aged 18 to 35 with acute COVID-19. The V gene is TRBV19, the J gene TRBJ1-2, with 11 bases aligning to TRBD1. The specimen was PBMCs or T cells enriched from blood (not recorded which). The CDR3 protein is CASNLDRGHYGYTF. DNA of the CDR3: TGTGCCAGTAACTTGGACAGGGGGCATTATGGCTACACCTTC.